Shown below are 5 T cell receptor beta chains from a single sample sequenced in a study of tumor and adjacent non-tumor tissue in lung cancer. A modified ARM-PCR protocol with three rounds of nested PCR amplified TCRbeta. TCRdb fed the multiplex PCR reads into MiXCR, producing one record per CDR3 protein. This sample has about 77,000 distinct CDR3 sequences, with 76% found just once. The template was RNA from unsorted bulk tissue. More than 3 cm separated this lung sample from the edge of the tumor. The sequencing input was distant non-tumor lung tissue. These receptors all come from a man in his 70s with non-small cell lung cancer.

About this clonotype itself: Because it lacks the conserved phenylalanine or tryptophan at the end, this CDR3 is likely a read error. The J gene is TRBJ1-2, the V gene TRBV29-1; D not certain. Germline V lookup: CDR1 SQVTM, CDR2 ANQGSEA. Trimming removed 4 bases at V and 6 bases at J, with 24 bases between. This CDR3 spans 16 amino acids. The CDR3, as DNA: TGCAGCGTTGTCCCCTATCAATCCACGGGAAAAGATGGCTACACCTTG. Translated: CSVVPYQSTGKDGYTL.

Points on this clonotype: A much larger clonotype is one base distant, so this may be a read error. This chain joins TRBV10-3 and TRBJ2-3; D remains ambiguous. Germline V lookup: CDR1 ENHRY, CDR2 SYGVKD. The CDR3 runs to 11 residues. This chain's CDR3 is CAIKRVDKQYF. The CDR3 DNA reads TGTGCCATCAAGAGAGTAGATAAGCAGTATTTT.

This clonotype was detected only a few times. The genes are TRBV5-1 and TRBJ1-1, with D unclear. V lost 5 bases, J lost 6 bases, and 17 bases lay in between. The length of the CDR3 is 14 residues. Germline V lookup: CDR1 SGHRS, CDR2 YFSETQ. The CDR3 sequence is CASRSQPNSPEAFF. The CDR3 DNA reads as TGCGCCAGCAGGTCGCAACCCAACAGTCCTGAAGCTTTCTTT. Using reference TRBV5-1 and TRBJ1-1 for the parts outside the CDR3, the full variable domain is KAGVTQTPRYLIKTRGQQVTLSCSPISGHRSVSWYQQTPGQGLQFLFEYFSETQRNKGNFPGRFSGRQFSNSRSEMNVSTLELGDSALYLCASRSQPNSPEAFFGQGTRLTVV.

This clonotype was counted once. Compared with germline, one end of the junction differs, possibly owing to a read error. For the CDR3, the DNA is TGTACCATCGGAAGAGGGGGCGTCTCTGTCAATCAGCCCCAGCATTTT. Translating gives CTIGRGGVSVNQPQHF. The chain recombines TRBV10-3 with TRBJ1-5; 7 positions agree with TRBD1. CDR3 size: 16 residues. CDR1 and CDR2 from the germline V gene are ENHRY and SYGVKD.

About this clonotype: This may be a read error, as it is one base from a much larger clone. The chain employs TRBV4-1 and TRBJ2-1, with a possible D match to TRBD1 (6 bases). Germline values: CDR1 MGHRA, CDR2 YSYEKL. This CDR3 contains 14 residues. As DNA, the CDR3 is TGCGCCAGCAGACAAGGGGGATTTCTCAATGAGCAGTTCTTC. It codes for CASRQGGFLNEQFF.